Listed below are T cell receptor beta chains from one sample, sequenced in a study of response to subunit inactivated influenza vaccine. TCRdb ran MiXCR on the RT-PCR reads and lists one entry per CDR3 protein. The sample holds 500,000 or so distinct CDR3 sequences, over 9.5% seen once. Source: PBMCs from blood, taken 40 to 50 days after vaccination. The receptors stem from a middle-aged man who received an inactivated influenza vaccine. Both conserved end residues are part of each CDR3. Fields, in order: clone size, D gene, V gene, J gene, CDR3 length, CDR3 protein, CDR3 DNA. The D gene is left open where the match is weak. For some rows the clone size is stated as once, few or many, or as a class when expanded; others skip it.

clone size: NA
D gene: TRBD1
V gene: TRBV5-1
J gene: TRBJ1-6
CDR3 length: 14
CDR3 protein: CASSLEGQNSPLHF
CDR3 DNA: TGCGCCAGCAGCTTGGAGGGACAGAATTCACCCCTCCACTTT

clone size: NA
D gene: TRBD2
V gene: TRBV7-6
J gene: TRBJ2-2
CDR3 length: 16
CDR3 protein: CASSLAPSGGTGELFF
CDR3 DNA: TGTGCCAGCAGCTTAGCGCCTAGCGGTGGCACCGGGGAGCTGTTTTTT

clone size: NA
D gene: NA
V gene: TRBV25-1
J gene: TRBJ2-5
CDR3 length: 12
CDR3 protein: CARGPGQETQYF
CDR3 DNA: TGTGCCAGGGGCCCCGGGCAAGAGACCCAGTACTTC

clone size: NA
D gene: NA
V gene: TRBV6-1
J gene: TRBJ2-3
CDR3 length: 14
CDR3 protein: CASRPSMLTDTQYF
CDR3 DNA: TGTGCCAGCAGGCCCTCTATGCTCACAGATACGCAGTATTTT

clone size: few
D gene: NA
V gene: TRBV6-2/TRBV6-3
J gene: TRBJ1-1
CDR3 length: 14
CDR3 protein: CASRWQTGITEAFF
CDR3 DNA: TGTGCCAGCAGATGGCAAACAGGGATCACTGAAGCTTTCTTT

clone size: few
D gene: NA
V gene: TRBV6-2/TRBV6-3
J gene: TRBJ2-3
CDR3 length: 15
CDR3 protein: CASSYGVELADTQYF
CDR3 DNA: TGTGCCAGCAGTTACGGTGTAGAGCTCGCAGATACGCAGTATTTT

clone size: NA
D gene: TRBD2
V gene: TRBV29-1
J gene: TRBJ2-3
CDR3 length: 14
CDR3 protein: CSVEKAGGTDTQYF
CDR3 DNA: TGCAGCGTTGAGAAAGCGGGAGGGACAGATACGCAGTATTTT

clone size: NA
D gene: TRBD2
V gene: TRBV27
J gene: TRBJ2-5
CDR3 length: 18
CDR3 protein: CASSPTATSGRGQETQYF
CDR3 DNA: TGTGCCAGCAGTCCTACGGCGACTAGCGGGAGGGGTCAAGAGACCCAGTACTTC

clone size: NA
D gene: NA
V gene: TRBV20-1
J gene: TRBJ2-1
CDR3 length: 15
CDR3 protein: CSARASTRDTNEQFF
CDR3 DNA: TGCAGTGCTAGGGCTTCTACTCGGGACACCAATGAGCAGTTCTTC

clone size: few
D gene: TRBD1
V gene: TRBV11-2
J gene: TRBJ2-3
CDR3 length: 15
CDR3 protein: CASSYWDSSTDTQYF
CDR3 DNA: TGTGCCAGCAGCTATTGGGACAGTAGCACAGATACGCAGTATTTT

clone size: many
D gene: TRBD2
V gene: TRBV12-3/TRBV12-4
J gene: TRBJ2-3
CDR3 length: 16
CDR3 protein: CASSLGLAASTDTQYF
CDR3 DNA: TGTGCCAGCAGTTTAGGACTAGCGGCTAGCACAGATACGCAGTATTTT

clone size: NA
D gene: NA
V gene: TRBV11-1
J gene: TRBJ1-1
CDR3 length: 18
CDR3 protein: CASSLARSAGQGGTEAFF
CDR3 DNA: TGTGCCAGCAGCTTAGCGCGATCGGCCGGTCAGGGTGGTACTGAAGCTTTCTTT

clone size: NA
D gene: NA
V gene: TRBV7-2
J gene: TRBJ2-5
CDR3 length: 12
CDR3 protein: CASSLATTGQYF
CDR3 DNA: TGTGCCAGCAGCTTAGCGACAACCGGGCAGTACTTC

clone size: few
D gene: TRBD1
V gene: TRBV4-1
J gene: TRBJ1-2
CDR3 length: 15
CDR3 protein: CASSQGRGGSHGYTF
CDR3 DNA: TGCGCCAGCAGCCAGGGCCGAGGGGGCTCCCATGGCTACACCTTC

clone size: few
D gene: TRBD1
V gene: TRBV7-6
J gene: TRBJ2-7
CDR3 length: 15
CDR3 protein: CASSAGQALTYEQYF
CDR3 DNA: TGTGCCAGCAGCGCTGGACAGGCACTCACCTACGAGCAGTACTTC

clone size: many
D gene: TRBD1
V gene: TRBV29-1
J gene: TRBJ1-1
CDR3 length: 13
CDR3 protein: CSVGKNRGTEAFF
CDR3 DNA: TGCAGCGTGGGCAAGAACAGGGGGACTGAAGCTTTCTTT

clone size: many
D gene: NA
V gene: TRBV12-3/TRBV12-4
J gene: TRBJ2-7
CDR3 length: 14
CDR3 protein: CASSLAGIHYEQYF
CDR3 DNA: TGTGCCAGCAGTTTGGCAGGGATTCACTACGAGCAGTACTTC

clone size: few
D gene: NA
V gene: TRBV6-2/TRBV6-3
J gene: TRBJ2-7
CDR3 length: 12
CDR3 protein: CASSLTVYEQYF
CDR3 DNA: TGTGCCAGCAGTCTGACAGTCTACGAGCAGTACTTC

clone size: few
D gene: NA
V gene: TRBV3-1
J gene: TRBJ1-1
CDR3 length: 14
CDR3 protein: CASSQTTVNTEAFF
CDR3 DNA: TGTGCCAGCAGCCAGACGACGGTGAACACTGAAGCTTTCTTT

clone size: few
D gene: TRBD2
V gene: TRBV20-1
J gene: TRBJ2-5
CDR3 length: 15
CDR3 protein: CSARDVLAGGETQYF
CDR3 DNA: TGCAGTGCTAGAGATGTGCTAGCGGGAGGAGAGACCCAGTACTTC

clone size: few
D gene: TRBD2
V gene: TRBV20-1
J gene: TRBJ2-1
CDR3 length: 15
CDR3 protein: CSARDEASGGNEQFF
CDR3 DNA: TGCAGTGCTAGAGATGAGGCTAGCGGGGGGAATGAGCAGTTCTTC

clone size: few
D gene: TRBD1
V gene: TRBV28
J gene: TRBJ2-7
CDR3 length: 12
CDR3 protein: CASTSTGPEQYF
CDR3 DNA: TGTGCCAGCACCTCGACAGGGCCCGAGCAGTACTTC

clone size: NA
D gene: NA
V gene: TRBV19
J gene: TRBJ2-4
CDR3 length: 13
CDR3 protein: CASTPGWTDIQYF
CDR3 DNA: TGTGCCAGTACCCCAGGTTGGACGGACATTCAGTACTTC

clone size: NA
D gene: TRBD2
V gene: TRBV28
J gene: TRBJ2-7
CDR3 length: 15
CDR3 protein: CASSAGRAGVDEQYF
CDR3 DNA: TGTGCCAGCAGCGCAGGTCGTGCGGGGGTCGACGAGCAGTACTTC

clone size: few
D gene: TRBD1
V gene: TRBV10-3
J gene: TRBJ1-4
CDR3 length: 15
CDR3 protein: CAISERQGTNEKLFF
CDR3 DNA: TGTGCCATCAGTGAGCGACAGGGGACTAATGAAAAACTGTTTTTT

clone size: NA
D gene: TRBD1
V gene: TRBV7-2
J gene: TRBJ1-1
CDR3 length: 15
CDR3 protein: CASSLERDRAAEAFF
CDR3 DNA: TGTGCCAGCAGCTTAGAACGGGACAGGGCGGCTGAAGCTTTCTTT

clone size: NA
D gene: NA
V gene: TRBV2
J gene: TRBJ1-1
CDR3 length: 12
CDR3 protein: CASSDRAGEAFF
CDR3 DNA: TGTGCCAGCAGTGACAGGGCGGGGGAAGCTTTCTTT

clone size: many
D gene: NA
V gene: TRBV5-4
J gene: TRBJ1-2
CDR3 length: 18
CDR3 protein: CASSLGQRRVFGDYGYTF
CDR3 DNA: TGTGCCAGCAGCTTGGGTCAGCGAAGGGTATTTGGGGACTATGGCTACACCTTC

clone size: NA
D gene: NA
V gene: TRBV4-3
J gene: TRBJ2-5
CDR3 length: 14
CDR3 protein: CASSQQPFQETQCF
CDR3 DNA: TGCGCCAGCAGCCAACAACCTTTCCAAGAGACCCAGTGCTTC

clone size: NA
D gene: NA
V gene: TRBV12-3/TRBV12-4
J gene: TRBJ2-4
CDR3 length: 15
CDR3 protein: CASSSDYIAKNIQYF
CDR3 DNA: TGTGCCAGCAGTTCGGACTATATAGCCAAAAACATTCAGTACTTC

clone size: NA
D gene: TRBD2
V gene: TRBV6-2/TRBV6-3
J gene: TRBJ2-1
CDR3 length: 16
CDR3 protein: CASSYYSGRVENEQFF
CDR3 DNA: TGTGCCAGCAGTTACTATAGCGGGAGAGTCGAGAATGAGCAGTTCTTC

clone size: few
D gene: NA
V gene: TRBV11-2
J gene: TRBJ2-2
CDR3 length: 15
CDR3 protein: CASRVRGANTGELFF
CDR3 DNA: TGTGCCAGCAGAGTGAGGGGTGCGAACACCGGGGAGCTGTTTTTT

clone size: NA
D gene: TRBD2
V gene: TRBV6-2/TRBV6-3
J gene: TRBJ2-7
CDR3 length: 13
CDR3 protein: CASRERGAYEQYF
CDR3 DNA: TGTGCCAGCAGGGAGCGGGGGGCCTACGAGCAGTACTTC

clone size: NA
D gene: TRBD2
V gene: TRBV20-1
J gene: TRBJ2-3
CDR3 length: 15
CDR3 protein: CSAVPSGVNTDTQYF
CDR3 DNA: TGCAGTGCCGTACCTAGCGGGGTGAACACAGATACGCAGTATTTT

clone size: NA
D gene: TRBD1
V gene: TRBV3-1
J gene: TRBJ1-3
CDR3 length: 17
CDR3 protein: CASSPGWTGGSGNTIYF
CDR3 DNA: TGTGCCAGCAGCCCAGGTTGGACAGGCGGCTCTGGAAACACCATATATTTT

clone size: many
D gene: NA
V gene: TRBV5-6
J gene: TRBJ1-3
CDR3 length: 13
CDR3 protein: CASSENPWDTIYF
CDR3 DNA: TGTGCCAGCAGTGAAAATCCCTGGGACACCATATATTTT

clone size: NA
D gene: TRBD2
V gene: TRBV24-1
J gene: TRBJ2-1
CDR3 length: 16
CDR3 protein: CATSDLRLAGSNEQFF
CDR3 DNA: TGTGCCACCAGTGATTTGCGGCTAGCGGGCTCCAATGAGCAGTTCTTC

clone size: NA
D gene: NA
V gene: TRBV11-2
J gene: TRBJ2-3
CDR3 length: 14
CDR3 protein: CASSLGGPADTQYF
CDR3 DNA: TGTGCCAGCAGCTTAGGCGGCCCGGCAGATACGCAGTATTTT

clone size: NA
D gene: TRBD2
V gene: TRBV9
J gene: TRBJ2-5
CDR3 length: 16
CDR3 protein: CASSTGLAGRQETQYF
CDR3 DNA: TGTGCCAGCAGCACGGGACTAGCGGGACGCCAAGAGACCCAGTACTTC

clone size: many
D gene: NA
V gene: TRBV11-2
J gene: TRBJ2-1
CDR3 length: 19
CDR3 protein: CASSVAETGNLVTYNEQFF
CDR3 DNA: TGTGCCAGCAGCGTTGCTGAGACTGGTAACCTCGTTACCTACAATGAGCAGTTCTTC

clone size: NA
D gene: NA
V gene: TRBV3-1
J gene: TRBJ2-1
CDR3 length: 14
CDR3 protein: CASSQGDYHNEQFF
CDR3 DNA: TGTGCCAGCAGCCAAGGAGATTATCACAATGAGCAGTTCTTC

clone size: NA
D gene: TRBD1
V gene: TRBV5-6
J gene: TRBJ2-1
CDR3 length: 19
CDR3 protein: CASSVPGQSTLRLYNEQFF
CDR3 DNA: TGTGCCAGCAGCGTCCCGGGACAGTCGACACTAAGGTTATACAATGAGCAGTTCTTC

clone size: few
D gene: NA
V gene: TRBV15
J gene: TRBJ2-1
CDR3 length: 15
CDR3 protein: CATSRSTNSYNEQFF
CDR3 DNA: TGTGCCACCAGCAGAAGTACTAATTCCTACAATGAGCAGTTCTTC

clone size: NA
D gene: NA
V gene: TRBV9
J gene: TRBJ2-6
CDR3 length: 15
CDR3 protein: CASSSRPSGANVLTF
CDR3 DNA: TGTGCCAGCAGCTCCCGCCCCTCTGGGGCCAACGTCCTGACTTTC

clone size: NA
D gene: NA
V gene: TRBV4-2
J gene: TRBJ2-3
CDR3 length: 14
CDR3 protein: CASSQDWETDTQYF
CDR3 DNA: TGTGCCAGCAGCCAAGATTGGGAGACGGATACGCAGTATTTT

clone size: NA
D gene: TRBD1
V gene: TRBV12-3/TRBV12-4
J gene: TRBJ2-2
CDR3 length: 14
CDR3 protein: CASSGTGTRGELFF
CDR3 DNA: TGTGCCAGCTCCGGGACAGGGACTCGCGGGGAGCTGTTTTTT

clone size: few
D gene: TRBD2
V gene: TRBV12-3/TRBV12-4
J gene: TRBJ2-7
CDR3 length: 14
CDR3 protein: CASSLLIGEGEQYF
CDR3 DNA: TGTGCCAGCAGCCTCCTAATTGGGGAGGGCGAGCAGTACTTC

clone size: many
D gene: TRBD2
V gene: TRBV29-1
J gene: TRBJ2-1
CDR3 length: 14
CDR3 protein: CSVALAGVYNEQFF
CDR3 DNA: TGCAGCGTCGCACTAGCGGGAGTGTACAATGAGCAGTTCTTC

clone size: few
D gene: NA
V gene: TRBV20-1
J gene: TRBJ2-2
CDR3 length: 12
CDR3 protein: CSAQGLTGELFF
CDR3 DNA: TGCAGTGCACAGGGTCTAACCGGGGAGCTGTTTTTT

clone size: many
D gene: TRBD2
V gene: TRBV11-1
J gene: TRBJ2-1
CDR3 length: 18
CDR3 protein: CASSFTLAGAYRDNEQFF
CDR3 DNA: TGTGCCAGCAGCTTTACCCTAGCGGGAGCGTATAGGGACAATGAGCAGTTCTTC

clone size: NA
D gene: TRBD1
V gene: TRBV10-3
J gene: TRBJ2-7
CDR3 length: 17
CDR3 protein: CATATGGFSPGFYEQYF
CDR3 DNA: TGTGCCACCGCGACAGGGGGATTTTCCCCCGGTTTTTACGAGCAGTACTTC

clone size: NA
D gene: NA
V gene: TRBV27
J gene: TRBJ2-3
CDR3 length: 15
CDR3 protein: CASSWRGGATDTQYF
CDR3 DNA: TGTGCCAGCAGTTGGAGGGGGGGGGCCACAGATACGCAGTATTTT

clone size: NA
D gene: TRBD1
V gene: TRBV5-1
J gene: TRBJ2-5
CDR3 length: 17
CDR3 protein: CASSSGQLTHGGETQYF
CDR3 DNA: TGCGCCAGCAGCTCGGGACAGCTAACCCATGGGGGAGAGACCCAGTACTTC

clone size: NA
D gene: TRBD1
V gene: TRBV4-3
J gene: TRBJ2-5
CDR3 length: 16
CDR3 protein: CASSSGTGQYQETQYF
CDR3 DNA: TGCGCCAGCAGCTCCGGGACAGGGCAGTACCAAGAGACCCAGTACTTC

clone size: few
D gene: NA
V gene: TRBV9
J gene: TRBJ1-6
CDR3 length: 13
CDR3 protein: CASSGAENSPLHF
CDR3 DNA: TGTGCCAGCAGCGGGGCAGAGAATTCACCCCTCCACTTT